This is a list of T cell receptor beta chains from one sample in a study of cytomegalovirus exposure and HLA in healthy donors. Only in-frame clones appear in the TCRdb table, and some are missing; sequencing was by immunoSEQ multiplex PCR. The sample shows about 120,000 clones, around 65% of them seen only once. Sequenced sample: PBMCs. These receptors all come from a man between 18 and 29 years old in good health and CMV-seronegative. Each CDR3 is given with its conserved first and last residue. D genes are given only for firm matches. A row's size may be missing; if present it is once, few, many or a size class.

clone size,D gene,V gene,J gene,CDR3 protein,CDR3 DNA
once,-,TRBV28,TRBJ1-1,CASSLMGGLTEAFF,TGTGCCAGCAGTTTAATGGGAGGTCTGACTGAAGCTTTCTTT
-,-,TRBV7-8,TRBJ2-4,CASSEGYRNIQYF,TGTGCCAGCAGCGAGGGATACAGAAACATTCAGTACTTC
-,-,TRBV13,TRBJ2-5,CASSSGRGETQYF,TGTGCCAGCAGCTCCGGACGGGGGGAGACCCAGTACTTC
-,-,TRBV6-5,TRBJ2-4,CASSYSIGRGKNIQYF,TGTGCCAGCAGTTACTCGATAGGACGGGGCAAAAACATTCAGTACTTC
-,-,TRBV5-1,TRBJ1-4,CASSLRGGSEKLFF,TGCGCCAGCAGCTTGAGGGGAGGTAGTGAAAAACTGTTTTTT
once,TRBD1,TRBV30,TRBJ1-3,CAWSTQRTGGTMGGPRNTIYF,TGTGCCTGGAGTACCCAGAGGACAGGGGGAACCATGGGAGGCCCCAGAAACACCATATATTTT
-,-,TRBV2,TRBJ2-2,CATRDRTHTGELFF,TGTGCCACCAGAGACAGGACACACACCGGGGAGCTGTTTTTT
-,TRBD2,TRBV7-2,TRBJ2-7,CASSLSGTSFHPGYEQYF,TGTGCCAGCAGCTTAAGCGGGACTAGCTTCCACCCGGGGTACGAGCAGTACTTC
once,TRBD1,TRBV5-1,TRBJ2-1,CASSLGGSEQFF,TGCGCCAGCAGCTTAGGGGGCTCTGAGCAGTTCTTC
few,-,TRBV7-2,TRBJ1-1,CASSLGIVGQLNTEAFF,TGTGCCAGCAGCTTAGGGATAGTAGGACAGTTGAACACTGAAGCTTTCTTT
-,-,TRBV19,TRBJ1-4,CALGGTKKTNEKLFF,TGTGCCCTCGGAGGGACCAAAAAAACTAATGAAAAACTGTTTTTT
-,TRBD1,TRBV30,TRBJ1-1,CAWDRANTEAFF,TGTGCCTGGGACAGGGCGAACACTGAAGCTTTCTTT
-,TRBD2,TRBV5-6,TRBJ2-1,CASSLGPLAGGMYEQFF,TGTGCCAGCAGCTTGGGCCCACTAGCGGGAGGGATGTATGAGCAGTTCTTC
-,TRBD1,TRBV29-1,TRBJ1-1,CSVEREQGATEAFF,TGCAGCGTTGAAAGGGAACAGGGGGCCACTGAAGCTTTCTTT
-,-,TRBV7-8,TRBJ1-1,CASSSRMNTEAFF,TGTGCCAGCAGCTCTAGAATGAACACTGAAGCTTTCTTT
-,-,TRBV7-2,TRBJ2-2,CASRQKERTGELFF,TGTGCCAGCCGCCAAAAAGAGAGGACCGGGGAGCTGTTTTTT
-,-,TRBV27,TRBJ2-6,CASSLSAGYGANVLTF,TGTGCCAGCAGTTTATCAGCAGGGTACGGGGCCAACGTCCTGACTTTC
-,-,TRBV6-1,TRBJ1-1,CASGPPGGRDTEAFF,TGTGCCAGCGGCCCGCCGGGGGGGCGAGACACTGAAGCTTTCTTT
-,TRBD2,TRBV4-1,TRBJ2-7,CASSQIGLAGSEQYF,TGCGCCAGCAGCCAGATAGGACTAGCGGGAAGCGAGCAGTACTTC
-,-,TRBV19,TRBJ2-7,CASSRLRDEQYF,TGTGCCAGTAGTAGACTCCGGGACGAGCAGTACTTC